The 26 T cell receptor beta chains below come from one sample, sequenced in a study of blood T cell repertoires in COVID-19 (dated by TCRdb to 2019 to 2021). The receptor library was made with the immunoSEQ multiplex PCR assay. TCRdb carries this immuneACCESS record with in-frame sequences only. Its versions omit some clonotypes, under half of them owing to an unresolved V gene in the studies checked, with the rest unexplained. This sample is represented by approximately 69,000 clones; roughly 70% of them were singletons. The top ten hold around 21% of the sample. Sequencing was carried out using peripheral blood. The source of these receptors is a man in his 60s with acute or convalescent COVID-19.

The chain uses TRBV6-5 and TRBJ2-5; possible D gene TRBD2, 5 bases. The CDR3 runs to 12 residues. The V gene lost 8 bases and the J gene lost 2 bases, with 9 bases spanning the gap. The germline V gene encodes CDR1 MNHEY and CDR2 SVGAGI. The CDR3 here is CASLGNQETQYF. The DNA of the CDR3 is TGTGCCAGCCTCGGGAATCAAGAGACCCAGTACTTC.

V usage is TRBV6-5 and J usage is TRBJ2-5; possible D gene TRBD1, 6 bases. With 6 bases removed from V and 5 bases from J, the gap between germline ends came to 19 bases. Germline V CDR1 and CDR2: MNHEY, SVGAGI. The CDR3 is 15 amino acids. CDR3 sequence reads: CASRSTGLSGETQYF. In DNA form, the CDR3 reads TGTGCCAGCAGGTCAACAGGGCTGTCGGGGGAGACCCAGTACTTC.

This CDR3 reads CASSLQGAETQYF. The CDR3 region has the DNA TGTGCCAGCAGCCTACAGGGCGCTGAGACCCAGTACTTC. This chain uses TRBV12-3 or TRBV12-4 with TRBJ2-5; D is possibly TRBD1 (6 bases). The CDR3 is 13 amino acids. V was shortened by 6 bases and J by 5 bases, with 13 bases between the two germline ends.

The rearrangement links TRBV3-1 (or the pseudogene TRBV3-2) to TRBJ1-1; D perhaps matches TRBD1 (5 bases). V was pared by 4 bases and J by 4 bases, with 16 bases between. This CDR3 comprises 15 residues. The germline V gene encodes CDR1 LGHDT and CDR2 YNNKEL (reference sequence). For the CDR3, the DNA is TGTGCCAGCAGCCTAGACTGGGGGGGGACCACTGAAGCTTTCTTT. Its protein is CASSLDWGGTTEAFF.

V gene TRBV6-1 combines with J gene TRBJ2-7; 12 positions agree with TRBD2. The CDR3 is made up of 15 amino acids. The V and J ends lost 3 bases and 2 bases, in that order; junction bases with no gene match: 2. Germline assignment: CDR1 MNHNS and CDR2 SASEGT. CDR3 protein: CASSEASGRAYEQYF. The CDR3 region has the DNA TGTGCCAGCAGTGAGGCTAGCGGGAGGGCCTACGAGCAGTACTTC.

The chain uses TRBV20-1 and TRBJ2-5; 9 bases align to TRBD2. CDR1 and CDR2 from the germline V gene are DFQATT and SNEGSKA (reference sequence). The junction had 9 bases not matched to a gene; V was cut back by 6 bases and J by 7 bases. The CDR3 has 13 amino acids. The CDR3 region has the DNA TGCAGTGCCAGTAGCGGGAGCGTAGGGACCCAGTACTTC. It encodes CSASSGSVGTQYF.

The V gene is TRBV19, the J gene TRBJ2-4; a possible D gene is TRBD1 (5 bases). CDR3 length: 15 residues. Germline V gives CDR1 LNHDA, CDR2 SQIVND (reference sequence). V was shortened by 4 bases and J by 4 bases, with 14 bases between the two germline ends. CDR3 sequence reads: CASSNSGKGKNIQYF. The DNA of the CDR3 is TGTGCCAGTAGTAACTCAGGGAAGGGGAAAAACATTCAGTACTTC.

The chain is built from TRBV7-9 and TRBJ1-1; D is uncertain. This CDR3 is built from 15 residues. The V end lost 1 base, the J end lost 1 base, and 10 bases lay between the germline ends. The V gene's germline CDR1 is SEHNR and CDR2 FQNEAQ (reference sequence). The CDR3 spells CASSLDSAKNTEAFF. CDR3 nucleotides: TGTGCCAGCAGCTTAGATTCAGCGAAGAACACTGAAGCTTTCTTT.

This clone was counted between two and nine times. The chain combines TRBV10-3 with TRBJ2-2; no firm D call. Germline loops: CDR1 ENHRY, CDR2 SYGVKD. CDR3 length: 11 residues. V lost 10 bases and J lost 1, with 4 bases in between. The CDR3 nucleotides are TGTGCCACCGTGAACACCGGGGAGCTGTTTTTT. Protein: CATVNTGELFF.

This rearrangement joins TRBV4-2 to TRBJ2-1; 10 bases are shared with TRBD1. J was trimmed by 6 bases and V by 1 base; bases with no gene match: 9. The CDR3 is 17 amino acids. Germline-derived CDR1 and CDR2 are LGHNA and YNFKEQ. The CDR3 nucleotides are TGTGCCAGCAGCCAAGGATGGGGACAGGGGAACTCCAATGAGCAGTTCTTC. Translated, it gives CASSQGWGQGNSNEQFF.

The chain recombines TRBV7-3 with TRBJ2-2; D is unresolved. Trimming shortened V by 5 bases and J by 8 bases, and 9 bases separated the two germline ends. This CDR3 is 12 amino acids long. The V gene's germline CDR1 is SGHTA and CDR2 FQGTGA. This CDR3 reads CASSLRAGELFF. CDR3 coding DNA: TGTGCCAGCAGCCTACGAGCTGGGGAGCTGTTTTTT.

Only a few counts were recorded for this clone. The CDR3 nucleotides read TGTGCCAGCTCACTCGGTTCGGGGGAAGCTTTCTTT. Protein sequence: CASSLGSGEAFF. The chain has TRBV18 and TRBJ1-1; D call uncertain. This CDR3 has 12 residues. The V gene lost 4 bases and the J gene lost 8 bases, with 11 bases spanning the gap. CDR1 is KGHSH, CDR2 LQKENI, per germline.

The rearrangement links TRBV7-9 to TRBJ2-7; the D gene is possibly TRBD2 (6 bases). The germline CDR1 and CDR2 sequences are SEHNR and FQNEAQ (reference sequence). V gave up 1 base and J gave up 0 bases, with 16 bases separating them. CDR3 length: 17 amino acids. The CDR3 is CASSLVRGGLISYEQYF. DNA for the CDR3: TGTGCCAGCAGCTTAGTAAGGGGAGGTTTAATCTCCTACGAGCAGTACTTC.

The V call is TRBV18, the J call TRBJ1-2; 10 bases fit TRBD1. CDR3 length equals 15 residues. Germline CDR1 and CDR2: KGHSH and LQKENI. V gave up 1 base and J gave up 4 bases; unmatched junction bases: 3. The CDR3 spells CASSPRGDRGYGYTF. CDR3 coding DNA: TGTGCCAGCTCACCACGGGGGGACAGGGGCTATGGCTACACCTTC.

The V gene is TRBV19, the J gene TRBJ1-3, with 8 bases lining up with TRBD1. The V gene end was trimmed by 3 bases and the J gene end by 2 bases; junction bases not matched to a gene: 3. CDR3 length equals 15 residues. Germline V lookup: CDR1 LNHDA, CDR2 SQIVND (reference sequence). The CDR3 sequence is CASSMDRAAGNTIYF. The CDR3 region has the DNA TGTGCCAGTAGTATGGACAGGGCTGCTGGAAACACCATATATTTT.

This clone was recorded a few times. This sequence joins TRBV7-3 and TRBJ2-3; 7 bases match TRBD1. Germline V gives CDR1 SGHTA, CDR2 FQGTGA. J was trimmed by 0 bases and V by 6 bases; bases with no gene match: 6. The CDR3 covers 15 residues. This chain's CDR3 is CASRITGASTDTQYF. For the CDR3, the DNA is TGTGCCAGCAGGATCACAGGGGCGAGCACAGATACGCAGTATTTT.

Ten or more counts support this clone. The chain recombines TRBV30 with TRBJ1-2; TRBD1 matches 8 bases. This CDR3 contains 13 residues. In germline, CDR1 is GTSNPN, CDR2 SVGIG (reference sequence). V gave up 0 bases and J gave up 5 bases; unmatched junction bases: 2. In nucleotides, the CDR3 is TGTGCCTGGAGTGTAGGACAGGGATATGGCTACACCTTC. It is translated as CAWSVGQGYGYTF.

V usage is TRBV11-2 and J usage is TRBJ1-2, with D maybe TRBD1 (6 bases). The CDR3 is 15 amino acids. Looked up from germline, CDR1 is SGHAT and CDR2 is FQNNGV. V was cut by 5 bases and J by 3 bases, with 16 bases left in between. CDR3: CASSPGHTRDYGYTF. DNA for the CDR3: TGTGCCAGCAGCCCGGGACATACGAGAGACTATGGCTACACCTTC.

The V and J genes are TRBV4-1 and TRBJ2-5, with D maybe TRBD2 (7 bases). CDR1 MGHRA and CDR2 YSYEKL come from the germline V gene. Trimming removed 4 bases from V and 0 bases from J, with 9 bases in between. The CDR3 contains 14 residues. The CDR3 spells CASSRGGDQETQYF. DNA for the CDR3: TGCGCCAGCAGCCGAGGGGGGGACCAAGAGACCCAGTACTTC.

The chain links TRBV18 to TRBJ1-1, with D possibly TRBD1 on 5 matching bases. The CDR3 covers 13 residues. Deletions cut 4 bases from V and 3 bases from J, with 9 bases between. Germline CDR1 KGHSH, CDR2 LQKENI. The CDR3 bases are TGTGCCAGCTCACGGGGGGAGGACACTGAAGCTTTCTTT. This codes for CASSRGEDTEAFF.

The chain is built from TRBV30 and TRBJ1-1, with D possibly matching TRBD1 (6 bases). CDR1 and CDR2 (germline): GTSNPN, SVGIG (reference sequence). V lost 5 bases to trimming and J lost 6 bases, with 22 bases between them. The CDR3 spans 15 residues. The CDR3 region is CAWSVWGLSGSEAFF. In nucleotides, the CDR3 is TGTGCCTGGTCAGTGTGGGGGCTTTCTGGATCTGAAGCTTTCTTT.

The V call is TRBV11-2, the J call TRBJ2-7; no clear D gene. V lost 4 bases, J lost 2 bases, and 3 bases lay in between. The CDR3 has 11 amino acids. The V gene's germline CDR1 is SGHAT and CDR2 FQNNGV. CDR3: CASSYTYEQYF. The CDR3 DNA is TGTGCCAGCAGCTATACCTACGAGCAGTACTTC.

V is TRBV5-6 and J is TRBJ1-3; 7 bases fit TRBD1. The length of the CDR3 is 17 residues. CDR1 is SGHDT, CDR2 YYEEEE, per germline. The V gene end was trimmed by 4 bases and the J gene end by 1 base; junction bases not matched to a gene: 11. The CDR3 DNA reads TGTGCCAGCAGCCCTGCATCGGGACAGCGATCTGGAAACACCATATATTTT. Translated, it gives CASSPASGQRSGNTIYF.

V usage is TRBV7-6 and J usage is TRBJ2-2, with 8 nucleotides matching TRBD1. The germline V gene has CDR1 SGHVS and CDR2 FNYEAQ. V was pared by 5 bases and J by 7 bases, with 3 bases of the junction left unmatched. The CDR3 is 13 amino acids. The CDR3 nucleotides read TGTGCCAGCAGCCTAGACAGGGGCGGGGAGCTGTTTTTT. This translates into CASSLDRGGELFF.

The chain couples TRBV11-2 to TRBJ2-3, with 7 bases matching TRBD2. The CDR3 sequence is 15 residues long. Germline V gene sequence: CDR1 SGHAT, CDR2 FQNNGV. Unmatched junction bases numbered 5, after V lost 3 bases and J lost 2 bases. The CDR3 here is CASSFRAGDTDTQYF. The CDR3 DNA reads TGTGCCAGCAGCTTTCGCGCGGGGGACACAGATACGCAGTATTTT. The complete variable domain, with remaining parts taken from reference TRBV11-2 and TRBJ2-3, reads EAGVAQSPRYKIIEKRQSVAFWCNPISGHATLYWYQQILGQGPKLLIQFQNNGVVDDSQLPKDRFSAERLKGVDSTLKIQPAKLEDSAVYLCASSFRAGDTDTQYFGPGTRLTVL.

Turning to this clone: The junction shows a germline mismatch at one end, possibly a read error. The chain combines TRBV5-1 with TRBJ2-3, with TRBD1 matching over 7 bases. Germline CDR1 and CDR2: SGHRS and YFSETQ. The CDR3 runs to 15 residues. CDR3 bases: TGCGCCAGCACCTTGGGGTGGCAGGGGGCAGATACGCAGTATTTT. This translates into CASTLGWQGADTQYF.